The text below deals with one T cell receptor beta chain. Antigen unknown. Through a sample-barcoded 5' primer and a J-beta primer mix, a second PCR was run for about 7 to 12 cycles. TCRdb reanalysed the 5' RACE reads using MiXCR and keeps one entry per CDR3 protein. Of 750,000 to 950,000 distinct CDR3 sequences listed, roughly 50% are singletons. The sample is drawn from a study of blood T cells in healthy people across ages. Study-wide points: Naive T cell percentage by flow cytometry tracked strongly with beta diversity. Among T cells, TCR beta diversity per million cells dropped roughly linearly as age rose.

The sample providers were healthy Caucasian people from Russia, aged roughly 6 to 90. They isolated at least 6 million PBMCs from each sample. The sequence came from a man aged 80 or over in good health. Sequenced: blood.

Here the CDR3 DNA reads TGTGCCACTTCGACAACAGGGGGCATCGATCAGCCCCAGCATTTT. Encoded protein: CATSTTGGIDQPQHF. The genes are TRBV24-1 and TRBJ1-5; 9 positions agree with TRBD1. Germline values: CDR1 KGHDR, CDR2 SFDVKD. With 10 bases clipped from V and 5 bases from J, the junction kept 11 bases outside the gene matches. This CDR3 comprises 15 residues.